Sequencing of this TCR beta chain was carried out in a study of early T cells in non-severe SARS-CoV-2 infection. Study background: Unsorted whole blood bulk RNA was sequenced, with unpaired chains. General study findings and limits: Matching results from VDJdb favored anti-spike CD8 responses, leaving private and CD4 specificities undetected.

Germline loops: CDR1 MNHEY, CDR2 SVGEGT. V was cut by 2 bases and J by 8 bases, with 13 bases left in between. This CDR3 is built from 14 residues. As for this clonotype: Its antigen remains unknown.

Tagging with unique molecular identifiers was applied to individual cDNA molecules. TCRdb reanalysed the 5' RACE reads using MiXCR and keeps one entry per CDR3 protein. This sample carries tens of thousands of distinct CDR3 sequences, 9% to 15% of them seen once, and the ten largest clones take about a sixth. The sample comprised whole blood. V gene TRBV6-2 or TRBV6-3 combines with J gene TRBJ2-1; D might be TRBD1 (5 bases). The sequence was obtained from an adult who was a healthcare worker with PCR-confirmed SARS-CoV-2 infection or an uninfected control (not recorded which). The CDR3 reads CASSYRGRGYEQFF. In DNA, the CDR3 is TGTGCCAGCAGTTACAGGGGAAGGGGCTATGAGCAGTTCTTC.